The next 20 T cell receptor beta chains were all read from a single sample in a study of blood T cells in healthy people across ages. For the second PCR, which ran for roughly 6 to 12 cycles, a sample-barcoded 5' primer and a J-beta primer mix were used. A single record per CDR3 protein comes from TCRdb applying MiXCR to the 5' RACE reads. Of 1,800,000 or so distinct CDR3 sequences listed, approximately 40% are singletons. The sequenced material came from blood. Receptors were obtained from a human donor in good health.

V gene TRBV6-5 combines with J gene TRBJ1-2, with 8 bases aligning to TRBD1. CDR1 MNHEY and CDR2 SVGAGI come from the germline V gene. Unmatched junction bases numbered 9, after V lost 5 bases and J lost 4 bases. CDR3 size: 15 residues. In nucleotides, the CDR3 is TGTGCCAGCAGTACACCGGGACAGGAGCCCTATGGCTACACCTTC. It specifies CASSTPGQEPYGYTF.

On this clonotype itself: A much larger clonotype is one base distant, so this may be a read error. This sequence joins TRBV3-1 and TRBJ2-6; unclear D gene. Germline CDR1 and CDR2: LGHDT and YNNKEL (reference sequence). The CDR3 loop spans 15 amino acids. The CDR3 DNA sequence: TGTGCCAACAGCCAAGATCCCTCTGGGGCCAACGTCCTGACTTTC. Residues: CANSQDPSGANVLTF.

The V call is TRBV6-6, the J call TRBJ1-5; maybe TRBD1 (5 bases). Germline loops: CDR1 MNHNY, CDR2 SVGAGI (reference sequence). The CDR3 length is 15 residues. The V end lost 2 bases, the J end lost 2 bases, and 10 bases lay between the germline ends. The CDR3 DNA follows: TGTGCCAGCAGTTACGGGGGATCAGGCAATCAGCCCCAGCATTTT. This sequence encodes CASSYGGSGNQPQHF.

This rearrangement joins TRBV28 to TRBJ1-6, with TRBD1 matching over 8 bases. The CDR3 contains 16 residues. The germline V gene has CDR1 MDHEN and CDR2 SYDVKM. V was pared by 6 bases and J by 7 bases, with 11 bases of the junction left unmatched. The CDR3: CASRQPTGVENSPLHF. The CDR3 nucleotides are TGTGCCAGCAGGCAGCCGACAGGGGTGGAAAATTCACCCCTCCACTTT. Full variable domain (remainder filled in from reference TRBV28 and TRBJ1-6): DVKVTQSSRYLVKRTGEKVFLECVQDMDHENMFWYRQDPGLGLRLIYFSYDVKMKEKGDIPEGYSVSREKKERFSLILESASTNQTSMYLCASRQPTGVENSPLHFGNGTRLTVT.

This clonotype was counted between two and nine times. The chain couples TRBV20-1 to TRBJ2-1; TRBD2 matches at 13 bases. The germline CDR1 and CDR2 sequences are DFQATT and SNEGSKA (reference sequence). Trimming cost V 6 bases and J 9 bases; bases outside gene matches: 8. The CDR3 loop spans 14 amino acids. This chain's CDR3 is CSAYGTSGTGEQFF. CDR3 DNA sequence: TGCAGTGCCTACGGGACTAGCGGGACGGGTGAGCAGTTCTTC.

In this sample, this clonotype turned up a few times. The rearrangement links TRBV25-1 to TRBJ1-2; 7 bases map to TRBD1. The germline V gene encodes CDR1 MGHDK and CDR2 SYGVNS. The CDR3 spans 16 residues. V trimming: 1 base; J trimming: 3 bases; junction bases outside the gene matches: 8. The CDR3 here is CASSELQGGADYGYTF. For the CDR3, the DNA is TGTGCCAGCAGTGAATTGCAGGGGGGCGCTGACTATGGCTACACCTTC.

This clonotype was counted once. The gene calls are TRBV20-1 and TRBJ2-1; D may be TRBD1 (6 bases). TRBJ2-7 matches the DNA end more closely, so the J call is doubtful. CDR3 length equals 18 residues. Germline V gene sequence: CDR1 DFQATT, CDR2 SNEGSKA (reference sequence). The CDR3 DNA is TGCAGTGCTAGAAGAAACCACAGGGCCGGTCAATCCTACAATGAGCAGTACTTC. Protein product: CSARRNHRAGQSYNEQYF.

The chain is built from TRBV15 and TRBJ1-2; D is possibly TRBD1 (5 bases). Per the germline V gene, CDR1 is LNHNV and CDR2 is YYDKDF (reference sequence). CDR3 length equals 14 residues. Trimming left V 2 bases short and J 5 bases short, with 12 bases between. The CDR3 protein is CATSRTGGGYGYTF. CDR3 sequence (DNA): TGTGCCACCAGCAGAACCGGGGGAGGGTATGGCTACACCTTC.

The genes are TRBV2 and TRBJ1-6; tentative D call: TRBD1 (5 bases). This CDR3 comprises 15 residues. The V end was cut by 7 bases, the J end by 8 bases, with 18 bases between. Germline V CDR1 and CDR2: SNHLY, FYNNEI. CDR3 bases: TGTGCCAGCAAGGGGAAACCAGAATTGTATTCACCCCTCCACTTT. Its translation: CASKGKPELYSPLHF.

The chain carries TRBV29-1 and TRBJ1-5; a possible D gene is TRBD1 (5 bases). The CDR3 consists of 13 residues. Trimming took 4 bases from V and 5 from J, leaving 12 bases between them. Germline loops: CDR1 SQVTM, CDR2 ANQGSEA. The CDR3 spells CSVVVQGDQPQHF. The CDR3 nucleotides are TGCAGCGTTGTGGTTCAGGGTGATCAGCCCCAGCATTTT.

This clonotype came up many times. The chain is built from TRBV6-1 and TRBJ1-5; TRBD1 agrees at 7 bases. Trimming removed 6 bases from V and 6 bases from J; junction bases left unmatched: 14. This CDR3 has 16 amino acids. In germline, CDR1 is MNHNS, CDR2 SASEGT. The CDR3 DNA reads as TGTGCCAGCAGCTGGCGATCGACAGGGATGGGTCAGCCCCAGCATTTT. Protein: CASSWRSTGMGQPQHF.

There are a few counts of this clonotype. This chain joins TRBV6-5 and TRBJ2-3; 7 positions match TRBD2. The CDR3 has 13 residues. Germline assignment: CDR1 MNHEY and CDR2 SVGAGI. J gave up 3 bases and V 8 bases, and 5 bases lay outside the gene matches. CDR3 loop: CASVPAGTDTQYF. CDR3 coding DNA: TGTGCCAGCGTACCAGCGGGGACAGATACGCAGTATTTT.

The rearrangement uses TRBV20-1 and TRBJ1-2; D uncertain. Per the germline V gene, CDR1 is DFQATT and CDR2 is SNEGSKA (reference sequence). V shed 0 bases and J shed 4 bases, with 18 bases lying between them. This CDR3 has 16 amino acids. CDR3 coding DNA: TGCAGTGCTAGAGATCTTTATCTGGCAGAGCTCTATGGCTACACCTTC. Residues: CSARDLYLAELYGYTF.

This clonotype occurred a few times. The gene calls are TRBV4-1 and TRBJ2-5; TRBD2 matches at 7 bases. The CDR3 runs to 15 residues. The ends lost 2 bases at V and 1 base at J; junction bases unmatched: 4. Germline values: CDR1 MGHRA, CDR2 YSYEKL. CDR3 in DNA: TGCGCCAGCAGCCAACATGGGACTACCCAAGAGACCCAGTACTTC. It codes for CASSQHGTTQETQYF.

This clonotype was found once. V gene TRBV6-1 combines with J gene TRBJ2-5; 9 nucleotides align to TRBD1. Trimming cost V 8 bases and J 5 bases; bases outside gene matches: 9. The V gene's germline CDR1 is MNHNS and CDR2 SASEGT. The CDR3 length is 14 residues. CDR3 protein: CASRETGGGETQYF. The CDR3 DNA reads TGTGCCAGCCGGGAGACAGGGGGGGGCGAGACCCAGTACTTC.

CDR3: CASSQQHGGTEAFF. In DNA, the CDR3 is TGTGCCAGCAGCCAACAACATGGAGGCACTGAAGCTTTCTTT. V and J are TRBV9 and TRBJ1-1; D gene uncertain. Trimming pared 4 bases from V and 4 bases from J, leaving 14 bases between. The CDR3 spans 14 residues. CDR1 SGDLS and CDR2 YYNGEE come from the germline V gene.

The chain combines TRBV6-1 with TRBJ2-3, with a weak D call TRBD1 (6 bases). Germline values: CDR1 MNHNS, CDR2 SASEGT. The CDR3 consists of 12 residues. The ends were cut back, 6 bases at V and 4 bases at J, with 8 bases in the middle. As DNA, the CDR3 is TGTGCCAGCAGACAGGGTCCAGATACGCAGTATTTT. Amino acid sequence: CASRQGPDTQYF.

This clonotype showed up just once. This rearrangement joins TRBV4-3 to TRBJ1-1; D ambiguous. Trimming cost V 0 bases and J 0 bases, with 17 bases left between them. Germline CDR1 LGHNA, CDR2 YSLEER. The CDR3 has 18 amino acids. The CDR3 nucleotides are TGCGCCAGCAGCCAAGATTTCGGACCGACGTTCATGAACACTGAAGCTTTCTTT. Translating it yields CASSQDFGPTFMNTEAFF.

In the case of this clonotype: At one end the junction does not follow the germline gene, possibly because of a read error. As DNA, the CDR3 is TGTGCCAGCGGTGAATCGGGGACAATCAATTCACCCCTCCACTTT. Its protein is CASGESGTINSPLHF. The gene calls are TRBV6-1 and TRBJ1-6; D may be TRBD1 (6 bases). The CDR3 is made up of 15 amino acids. Per the germline V gene, CDR1 is MNHNS and CDR2 is SASEGT.

The chain has TRBV3-1 and TRBJ1-1; TRBD1 might be the D (6 bases). Per germline, CDR1 LGHDT and CDR2 YNNKEL (reference sequence). V dropped 3 bases and J dropped 8 bases, with 10 bases sitting between them. The CDR3 is 12 residues long. CDR3 sequence reads: CASSQVQGEAFF. As DNA, the CDR3 is TGTGCCAGCAGCCAGGTACAGGGAGAAGCTTTCTTT.